This entry describes one TCR beta chain. This sample was included in a study of blood T cell repertoires in COVID-19. The overall study: From the United States, Italy and Spain came samples of acute and convalescent COVID-19.

In the authors' methods: Estimation of nucleated cell counts was performed using reference gene primer amplification. TCRdb keeps only in-frame clones here, not all; method: immunoSEQ multiplex PCR. V and J calls plus clone size are reproduced from that table; the DNA served to infer D and trimming. The data hold about half a million clones, with 70% to 90% observed a single time. This sequence was found in a human donor in a cohort sampled during active COVID-19. The sample taken for sequencing was peripheral blood.

Here the CDR3 DNA reads TGTGCCAGCAGCGTAGGTGGCCGGAGCACCAACACTGAAGCTTTCTTT. Its translation is CASSVGGRSTNTEAFF. V gene TRBV9 combines with J gene TRBJ1-1; D unclear. Germline V gene lookup returns CDR1 SGDLS and CDR2 YYNGEE. This CDR3 is 16 amino acids long. V lost 0 bases to trimming and J lost 2 bases, with 14 bases between them.